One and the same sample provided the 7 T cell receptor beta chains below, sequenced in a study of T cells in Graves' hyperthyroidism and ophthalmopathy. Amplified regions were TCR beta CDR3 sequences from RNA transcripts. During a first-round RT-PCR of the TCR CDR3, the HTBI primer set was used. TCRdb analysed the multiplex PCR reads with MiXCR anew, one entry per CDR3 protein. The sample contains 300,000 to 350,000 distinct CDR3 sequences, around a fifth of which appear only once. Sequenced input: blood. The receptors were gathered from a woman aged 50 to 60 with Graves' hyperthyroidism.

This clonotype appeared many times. CDR3 nucleotides: TGTGCCACCAGCCGAGGGACACTCTCCTACGAGCAGTACTTC. Translating gives CATSRGTLSYEQYF. This sequence joins TRBV15 and TRBJ2-7, with a weak D call TRBD1 (6 bases). This CDR3 has 14 residues. The V end was cut by 5 bases, the J end by 0 bases, with 11 bases between. From germline, CDR1 is LNHNV and CDR2 YYDKDF (reference sequence).

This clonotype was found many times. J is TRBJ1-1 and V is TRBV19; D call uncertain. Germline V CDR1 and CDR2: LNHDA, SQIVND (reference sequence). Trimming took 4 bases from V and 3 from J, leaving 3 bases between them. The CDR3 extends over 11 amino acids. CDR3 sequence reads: CASSTYTEAFF. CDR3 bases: TGTGCCAGTAGTACTTACACTGAAGCTTTCTTT.

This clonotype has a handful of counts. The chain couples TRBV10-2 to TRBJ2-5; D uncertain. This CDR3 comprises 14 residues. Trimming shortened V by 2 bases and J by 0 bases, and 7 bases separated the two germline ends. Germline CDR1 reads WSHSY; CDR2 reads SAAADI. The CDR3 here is CASSEGTYQETQYF. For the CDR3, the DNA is TGCGCCAGCAGTGAGGGCACGTACCAAGAGACCCAGTACTTC.

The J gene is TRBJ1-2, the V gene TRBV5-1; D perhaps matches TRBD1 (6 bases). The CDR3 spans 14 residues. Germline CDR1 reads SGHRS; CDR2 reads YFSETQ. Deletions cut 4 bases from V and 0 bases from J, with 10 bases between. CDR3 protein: CASSLQGANYGYTF. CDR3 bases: TGCGCCAGCAGCCTACAGGGAGCTAACTATGGCTACACCTTC.

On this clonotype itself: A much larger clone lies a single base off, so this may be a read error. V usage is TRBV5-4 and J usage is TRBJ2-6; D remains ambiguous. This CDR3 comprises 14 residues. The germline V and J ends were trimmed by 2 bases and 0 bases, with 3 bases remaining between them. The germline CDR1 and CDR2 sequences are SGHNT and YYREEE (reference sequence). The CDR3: CASSFGSGANVLTF. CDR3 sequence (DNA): TGTGCCAGCAGCTTTGGCTCTGGGGCCAACGTCCTGACTTTC.

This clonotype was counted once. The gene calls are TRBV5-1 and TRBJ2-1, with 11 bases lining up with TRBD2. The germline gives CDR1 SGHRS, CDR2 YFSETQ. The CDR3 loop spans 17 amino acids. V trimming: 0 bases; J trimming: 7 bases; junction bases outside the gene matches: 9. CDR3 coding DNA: TGCGCCAGCAGCTTGGCGGTAGCGGGGGGGCCGGGTAATGAGCAGTTCTTC. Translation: CASSLAVAGGPGNEQFF.

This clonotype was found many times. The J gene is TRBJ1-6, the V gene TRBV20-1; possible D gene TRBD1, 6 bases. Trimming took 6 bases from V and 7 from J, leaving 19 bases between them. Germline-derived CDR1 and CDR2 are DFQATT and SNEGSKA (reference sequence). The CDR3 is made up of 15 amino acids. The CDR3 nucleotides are TGCAGTGCAGAACAGGGAGTCGGGAGGAATTCACCCCTCCACTTT. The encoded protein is CSAEQGVGRNSPLHF.